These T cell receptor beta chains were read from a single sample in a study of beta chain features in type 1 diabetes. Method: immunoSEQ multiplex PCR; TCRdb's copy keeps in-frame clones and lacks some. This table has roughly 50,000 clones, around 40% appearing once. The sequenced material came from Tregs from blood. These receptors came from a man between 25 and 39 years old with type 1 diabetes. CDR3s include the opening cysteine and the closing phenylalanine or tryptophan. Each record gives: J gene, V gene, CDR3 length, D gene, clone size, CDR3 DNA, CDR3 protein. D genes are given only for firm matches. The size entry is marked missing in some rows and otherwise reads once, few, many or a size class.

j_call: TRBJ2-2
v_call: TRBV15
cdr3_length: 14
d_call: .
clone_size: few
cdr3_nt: TGTGCCACCAGCAGAGATCGGGGTGTCGGGGAGCTGTTTTTT
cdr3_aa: CATSRDRGVGELFF

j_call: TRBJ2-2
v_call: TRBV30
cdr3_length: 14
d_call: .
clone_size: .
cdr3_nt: TGTGCCTGGAGTGTGTTCCAGGGTACCGGGGAGCTGTTTTTT
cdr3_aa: CAWSVFQGTGELFF

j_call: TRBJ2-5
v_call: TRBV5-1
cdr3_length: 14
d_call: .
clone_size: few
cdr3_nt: TGCGCCAGCAGCTTGACTACTTTCCAAGAGACCCAGTACTTC
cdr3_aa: CASSLTTFQETQYF

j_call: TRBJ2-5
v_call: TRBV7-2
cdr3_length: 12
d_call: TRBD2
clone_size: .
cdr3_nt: TGTGCCAGCAGGCCTACTAGCGAGGAGCAGTACTTC
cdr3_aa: CASRPTSEEQYF

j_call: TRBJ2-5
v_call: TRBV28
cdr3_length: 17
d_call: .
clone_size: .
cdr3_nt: TGTGCCAGCAGTTGGGGGGGCAGGGGCGCAGGTTGGGAGACCCAGTACTTC
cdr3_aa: CASSWGGRGAGWETQYF

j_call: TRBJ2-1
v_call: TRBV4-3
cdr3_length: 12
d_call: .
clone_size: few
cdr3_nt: TGCGCCAGCAGCCCCGACTACGCTAAGCAGTTCTTC
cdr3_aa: CASSPDYAKQFF

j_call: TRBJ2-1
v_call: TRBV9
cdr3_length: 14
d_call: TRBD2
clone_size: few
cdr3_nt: TGTGCCAGCAGCCGACTCGGGGGGTACAATGAGCAGTTCTTC
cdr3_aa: CASSRLGGYNEQFF

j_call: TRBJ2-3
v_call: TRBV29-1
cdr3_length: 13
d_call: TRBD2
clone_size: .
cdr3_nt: TGCAGCGTTGAAACTAGCGGCACAGATACGCAGTATTTT
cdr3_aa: CSVETSGTDTQYF

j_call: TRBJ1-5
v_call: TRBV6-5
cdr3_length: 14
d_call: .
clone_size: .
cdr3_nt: TGTGCCAGCAACTGGGGCAATAGCAATCAGCCCCAGCATTTT
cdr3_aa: CASNWGNSNQPQHF

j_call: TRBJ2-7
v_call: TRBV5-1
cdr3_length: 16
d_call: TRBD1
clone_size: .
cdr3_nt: TGCGCCAGCAGCTTGGGACCGGGACAGGGGTCCTACGAGCAGTACTTC
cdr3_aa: CASSLGPGQGSYEQYF

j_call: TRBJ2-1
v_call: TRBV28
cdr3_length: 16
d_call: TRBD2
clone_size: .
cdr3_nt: TGTGCCAGCAGTTCCTACGCCGGGACTATGAACAATGAGCAGTTCTTC
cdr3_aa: CASSSYAGTMNNEQFF

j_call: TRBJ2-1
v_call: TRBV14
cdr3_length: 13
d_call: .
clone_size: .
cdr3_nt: TGTGCCAGCAGCCAGCTAAGGCTAGCTGTGCAGTTCTTC
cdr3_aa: CASSQLRLAVQFF

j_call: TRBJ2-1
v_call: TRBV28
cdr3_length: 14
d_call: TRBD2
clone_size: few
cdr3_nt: TGTGCCAGCAGTTCAGCGGGAGTGGGGAATGAGCAGTTCTTC
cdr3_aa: CASSSAGVGNEQFF

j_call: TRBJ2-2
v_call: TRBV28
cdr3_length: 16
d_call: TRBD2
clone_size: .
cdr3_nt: TGTGCCAGCACAAGTAGCGGGAGTATCGGTACCGGGGAGCTGTTTTTT
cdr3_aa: CASTSSGSIGTGELFF

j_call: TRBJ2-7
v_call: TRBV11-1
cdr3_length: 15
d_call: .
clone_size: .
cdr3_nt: TGTGCCAGCAGAGGAGGGACGGCTGGTAGGGACGAGCAGTACTTC
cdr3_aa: CASRGGTAGRDEQYF

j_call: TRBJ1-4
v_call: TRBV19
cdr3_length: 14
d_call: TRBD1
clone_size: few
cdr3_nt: TGTGCCTCCCGGGACAGGGGGCTTAGTGAAAAACTGTTTTTT
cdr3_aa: CASRDRGLSEKLFF

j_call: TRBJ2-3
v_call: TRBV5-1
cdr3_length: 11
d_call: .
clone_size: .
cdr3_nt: TGCGCCAGCGGGGCCCCAGATACGCAGTATTTT
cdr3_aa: CASGAPDTQYF

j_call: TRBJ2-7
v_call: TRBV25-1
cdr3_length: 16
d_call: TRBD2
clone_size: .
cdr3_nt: TGTGCCCGCAGTGAGGTGATAGCGGGGACCTCCTACGAGCAGTACTTC
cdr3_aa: CARSEVIAGTSYEQYF

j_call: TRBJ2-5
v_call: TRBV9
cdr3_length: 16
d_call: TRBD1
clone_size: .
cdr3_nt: TGTGCCAGCAGCGAAGCAGGGGGTAATAGTCCTACTGAGCAGTACTTC
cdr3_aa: CASSEAGGNSPTEQYF

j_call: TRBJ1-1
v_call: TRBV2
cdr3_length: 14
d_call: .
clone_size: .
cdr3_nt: TGTGCCAGCCCCCCGGACAGTATGAACACTGAAGCTTTCTTT
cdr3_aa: CASPPDSMNTEAFF

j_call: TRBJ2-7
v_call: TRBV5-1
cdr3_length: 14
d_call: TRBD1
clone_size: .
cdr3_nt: TGCGCCAGCACCCCCTGGGGACAGGGCCACGAGCAGTACTTC
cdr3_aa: CASTPWGQGHEQYF

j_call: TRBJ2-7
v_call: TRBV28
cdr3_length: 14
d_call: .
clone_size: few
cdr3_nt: TGTGCCAGCAATACAGGCGCGGCTACCTACGAGCAGTACTTC
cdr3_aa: CASNTGAATYEQYF

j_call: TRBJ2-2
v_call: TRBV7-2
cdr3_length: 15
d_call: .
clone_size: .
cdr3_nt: TGTGCCAGCAGCTTAGGTCTAGCCCATACCGGGGAGCTGTTTTTT
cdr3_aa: CASSLGLAHTGELFF

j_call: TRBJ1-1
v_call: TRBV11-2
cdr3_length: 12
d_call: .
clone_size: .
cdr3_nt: TGTGCCAGCAGAGAATGGGGGGCTGAAGCTTTCTTT
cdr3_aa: CASREWGAEAFF

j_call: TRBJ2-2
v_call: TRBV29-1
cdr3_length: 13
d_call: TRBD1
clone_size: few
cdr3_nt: TGCAGCGCGTGGAACAGGGGTGCCGGGGAGCTGTTTTTT
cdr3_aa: CSAWNRGAGELFF

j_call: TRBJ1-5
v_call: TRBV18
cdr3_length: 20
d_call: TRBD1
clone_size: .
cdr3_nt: TGTGCCAGCTCACCATCCGGGACAGGTCTTTCGAATCCGTCGAATCAGCCCCAGCATTTT
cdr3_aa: CASSPSGTGLSNPSNQPQHF

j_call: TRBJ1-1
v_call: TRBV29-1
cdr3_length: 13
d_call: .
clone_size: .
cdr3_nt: TGCAGCGTTGTAGTCCAGGCGAACACTGAAGCTTTCTTT
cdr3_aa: CSVVVQANTEAFF

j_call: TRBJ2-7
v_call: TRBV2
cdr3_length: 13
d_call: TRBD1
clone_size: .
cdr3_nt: TGTGCCAGCAGTTTCGACAGGGGATACGAGCAGTACTTC
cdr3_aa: CASSFDRGYEQYF

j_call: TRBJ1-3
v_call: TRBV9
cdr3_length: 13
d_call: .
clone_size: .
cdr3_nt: TGTGCCAGCAGCCCCCAGAACGGAAACACCATATATTTT
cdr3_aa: CASSPQNGNTIYF

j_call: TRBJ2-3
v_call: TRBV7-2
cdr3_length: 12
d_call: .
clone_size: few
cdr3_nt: TGTGCCAGCAGCCCAAGGAGAGATACGCAGTATTTT
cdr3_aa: CASSPRRDTQYF

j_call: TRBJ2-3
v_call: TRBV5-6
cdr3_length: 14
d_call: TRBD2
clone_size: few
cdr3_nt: TGTGCCAGCAGCTTGGGACTAGCGGGAGGTACGCAGTATTTT
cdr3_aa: CASSLGLAGGTQYF

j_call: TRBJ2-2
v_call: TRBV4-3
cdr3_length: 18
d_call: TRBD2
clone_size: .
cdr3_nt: TGCGCCAGCAGCCAAGAATCTCTACTAGCGGCTTACACCGGGGAGCTGTTTTTT
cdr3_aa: CASSQESLLAAYTGELFF

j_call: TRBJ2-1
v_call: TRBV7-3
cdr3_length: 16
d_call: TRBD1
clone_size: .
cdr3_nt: TGTGCCAGCAGCCTTAAGGCCGGACAGGTCAACAATGAGCAGTTCTTC
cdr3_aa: CASSLKAGQVNNEQFF

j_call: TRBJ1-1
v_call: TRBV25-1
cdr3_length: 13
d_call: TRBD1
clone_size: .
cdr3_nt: TGTGCCAGCCGCAACAGGGGAGGCACTGAAGCTTTCTTT
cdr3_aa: CASRNRGGTEAFF

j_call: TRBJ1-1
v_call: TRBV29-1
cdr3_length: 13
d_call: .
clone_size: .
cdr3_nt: TGCAGCGCCCTGGGGGGGGGAAACACTGAAGCTTTCTTT
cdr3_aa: CSALGGGNTEAFF

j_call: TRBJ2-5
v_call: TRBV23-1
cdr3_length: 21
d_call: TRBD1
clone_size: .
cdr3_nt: TGCGCCAGCAGTCACCTGACCACGAAGGACAGGGCCTGCCTAACCCAAGAGACCCAGTACTTC
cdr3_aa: CASSHLTTKDRACLTQETQYF

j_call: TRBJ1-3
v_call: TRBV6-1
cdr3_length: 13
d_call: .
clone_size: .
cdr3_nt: TGTGCCAGCAGTGAATTGCCTCTACGCACCATATATTTT
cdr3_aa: CASSELPLRTIYF

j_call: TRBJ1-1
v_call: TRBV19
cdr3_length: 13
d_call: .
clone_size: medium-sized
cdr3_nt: TGTGCCAGTAGTATTAACAGGGTCACTGAAGCTTTCTTT
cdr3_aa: CASSINRVTEAFF

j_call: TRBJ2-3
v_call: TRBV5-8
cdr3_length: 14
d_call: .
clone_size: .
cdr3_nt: TGTGCCAGCAGCTTGGGTACTCCCCGAGATACGCAGTATTTT
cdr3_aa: CASSLGTPRDTQYF

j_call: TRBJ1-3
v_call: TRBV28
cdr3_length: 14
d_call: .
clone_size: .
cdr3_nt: TGTGCCAGCATGGCGGGGGGATCTGGAAACACCATATATTTT
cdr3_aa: CASMAGGSGNTIYF

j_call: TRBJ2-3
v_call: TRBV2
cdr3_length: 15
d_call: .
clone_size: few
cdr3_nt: TGTGCCAGCAGTGTGGATGGCAGGGCCACAGATACGCAGTATTTT
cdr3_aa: CASSVDGRATDTQYF

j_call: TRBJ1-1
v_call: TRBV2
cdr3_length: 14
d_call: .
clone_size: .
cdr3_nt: TGTGCCAGCAGTGTAGGGGGGGGGAACACTGAAGCTTTCTTT
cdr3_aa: CASSVGGGNTEAFF

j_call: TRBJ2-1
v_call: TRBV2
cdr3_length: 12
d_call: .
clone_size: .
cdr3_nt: TGTGCCAGCAGTGCATGGCCCAATGAGCAGTTCTTC
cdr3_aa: CASSAWPNEQFF

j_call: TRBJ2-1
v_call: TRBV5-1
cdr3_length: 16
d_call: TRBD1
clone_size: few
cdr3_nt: TGCGCCAGCAGCTTGGCGCCGGGACAGGGTTTCGATGAGCAGTTCTTC
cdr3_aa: CASSLAPGQGFDEQFF

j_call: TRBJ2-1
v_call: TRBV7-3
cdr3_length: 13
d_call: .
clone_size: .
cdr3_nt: TGTGCCAGCAGCTTAAGAGGGTTCAGTGAGCAGTTCTTC
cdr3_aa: CASSLRGFSEQFF

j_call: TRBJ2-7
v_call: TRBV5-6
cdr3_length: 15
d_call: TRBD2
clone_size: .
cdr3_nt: TGTGCCAGCAGCTTGTCCGGGAGGGCCTCCTACGAGCAGTACTTC
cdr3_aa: CASSLSGRASYEQYF

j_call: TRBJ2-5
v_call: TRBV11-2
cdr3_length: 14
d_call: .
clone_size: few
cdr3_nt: TGTGCCAGCAGCTTTATGGAACAGCAAGAGACCCAGTACTTC
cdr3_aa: CASSFMEQQETQYF

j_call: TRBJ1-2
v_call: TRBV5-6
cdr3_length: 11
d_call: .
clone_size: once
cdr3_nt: TGTGCCAGCAGCTTACAGGGTGGCTACACCTTC
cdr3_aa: CASSLQGGYTF

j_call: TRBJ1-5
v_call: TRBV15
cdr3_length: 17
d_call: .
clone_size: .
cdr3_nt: TGTGCCACCAGCAGAGGTTGGGCCCAGTATGGCAATCAGCCCCAGCATTTT
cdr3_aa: CATSRGWAQYGNQPQHF

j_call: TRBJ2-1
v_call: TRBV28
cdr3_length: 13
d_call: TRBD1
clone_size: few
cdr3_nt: TGTGCCAGCACCTGGGACAGCTACAATGAGCAGTTCTTC
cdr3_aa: CASTWDSYNEQFF

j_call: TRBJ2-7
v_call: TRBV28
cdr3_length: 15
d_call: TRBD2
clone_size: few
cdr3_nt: TGTGCCAGCCGTGCGAGCGGGGCGTACTCCTACGAGCAGTACTTC
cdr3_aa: CASRASGAYSYEQYF

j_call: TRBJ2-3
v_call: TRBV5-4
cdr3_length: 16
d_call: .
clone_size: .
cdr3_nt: TGTGCCAGCAGCTTTTCTCGACTGGGTAGCACAGATACGCAGTATTTT
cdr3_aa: CASSFSRLGSTDTQYF

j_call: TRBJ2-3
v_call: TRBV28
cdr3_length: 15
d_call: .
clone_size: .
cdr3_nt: TGTGCCAGCAGTCGAGAGGCCGGGTTCACAGATACGCAGTATTTT
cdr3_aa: CASSREAGFTDTQYF

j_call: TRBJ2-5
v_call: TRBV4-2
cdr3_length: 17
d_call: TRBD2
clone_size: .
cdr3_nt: TGTGCCAGCACCCAAAGGGTGAGCGGGAGCGGTGTACAAGAGCAGTACTTC
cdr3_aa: CASTQRVSGSGVQEQYF

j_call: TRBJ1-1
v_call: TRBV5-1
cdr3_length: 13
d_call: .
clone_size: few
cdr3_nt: TGCGCCAGCAGCCTTAACATGAACACTGAAGCTTTCTTT
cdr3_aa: CASSLNMNTEAFF